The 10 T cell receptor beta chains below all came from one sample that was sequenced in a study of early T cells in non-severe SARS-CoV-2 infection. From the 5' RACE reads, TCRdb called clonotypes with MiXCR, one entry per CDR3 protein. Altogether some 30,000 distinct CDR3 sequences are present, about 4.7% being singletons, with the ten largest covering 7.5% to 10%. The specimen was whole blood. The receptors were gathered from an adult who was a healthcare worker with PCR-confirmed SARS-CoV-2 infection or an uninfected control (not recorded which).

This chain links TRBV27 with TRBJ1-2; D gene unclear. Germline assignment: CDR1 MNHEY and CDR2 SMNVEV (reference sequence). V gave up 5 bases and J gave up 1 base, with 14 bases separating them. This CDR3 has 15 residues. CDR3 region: CASSPRAGNNYGYTF. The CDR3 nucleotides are TGTGCCAGCAGTCCCCGTGCTGGGAATAACTATGGCTACACCTTC.

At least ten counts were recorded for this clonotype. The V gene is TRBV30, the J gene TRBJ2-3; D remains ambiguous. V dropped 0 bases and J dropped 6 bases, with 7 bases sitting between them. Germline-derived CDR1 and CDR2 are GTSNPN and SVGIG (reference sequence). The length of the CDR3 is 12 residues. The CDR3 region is CAWSVNGDTQYF. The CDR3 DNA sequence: TGTGCCTGGAGTGTAAACGGCGATACGCAGTATTTT.

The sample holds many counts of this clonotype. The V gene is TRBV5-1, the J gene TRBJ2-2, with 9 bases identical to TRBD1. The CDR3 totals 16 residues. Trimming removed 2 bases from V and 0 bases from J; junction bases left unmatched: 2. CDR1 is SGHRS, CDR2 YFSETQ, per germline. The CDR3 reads CASSLGTGPNTGELFF. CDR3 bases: TGCGCCAGCAGCTTAGGGACAGGGCCGAACACCGGGGAGCTGTTTTTT.

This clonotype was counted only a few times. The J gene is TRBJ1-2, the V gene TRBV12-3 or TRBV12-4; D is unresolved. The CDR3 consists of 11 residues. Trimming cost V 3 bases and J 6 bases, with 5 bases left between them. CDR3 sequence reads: CASSFLDGYTF. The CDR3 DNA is TGTGCCAGCAGTTTTCTAGATGGCTACACCTTC.

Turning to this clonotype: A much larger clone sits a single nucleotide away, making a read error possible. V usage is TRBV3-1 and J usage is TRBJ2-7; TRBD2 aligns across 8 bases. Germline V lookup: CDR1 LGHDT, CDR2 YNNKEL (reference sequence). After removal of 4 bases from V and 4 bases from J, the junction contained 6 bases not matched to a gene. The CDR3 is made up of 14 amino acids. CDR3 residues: CASSRISGGYEQYF. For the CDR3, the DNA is TGTGCCAGCAGCCGGATCAGCGGGGGATACGAGCAGTACTTC.

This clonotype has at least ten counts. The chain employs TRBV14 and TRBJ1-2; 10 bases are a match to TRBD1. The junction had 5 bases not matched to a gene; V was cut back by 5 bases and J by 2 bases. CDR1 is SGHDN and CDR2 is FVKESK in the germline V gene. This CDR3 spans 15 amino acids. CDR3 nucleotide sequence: TGTGCCAGCAGCTCACCGGGACAGGGGAACTATGGCTACACCTTC. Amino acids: CASSSPGQGNYGYTF.

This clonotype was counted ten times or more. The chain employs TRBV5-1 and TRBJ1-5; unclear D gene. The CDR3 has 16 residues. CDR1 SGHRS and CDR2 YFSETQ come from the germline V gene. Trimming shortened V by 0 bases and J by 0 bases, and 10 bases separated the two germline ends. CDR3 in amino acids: CASSLGHSDSNQPQHF. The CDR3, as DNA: TGCGCCAGCAGCTTGGGGCACAGTGATAGCAATCAGCCCCAGCATTTT.

CDR3 amino acids: CASSSILFPGELFF. For the CDR3, the DNA is TGTGCCAGCAGTTCCATCCTATTCCCCGGGGAGCTGTTTTTT. The chain carries TRBV27 and TRBJ2-2, with no clear D. CDR1 and CDR2 from the germline V gene are MNHEY and SMNVEV (reference sequence). The CDR3 spans 14 residues. The V end was cut by 4 bases, the J end by 6 bases, with 12 bases between.

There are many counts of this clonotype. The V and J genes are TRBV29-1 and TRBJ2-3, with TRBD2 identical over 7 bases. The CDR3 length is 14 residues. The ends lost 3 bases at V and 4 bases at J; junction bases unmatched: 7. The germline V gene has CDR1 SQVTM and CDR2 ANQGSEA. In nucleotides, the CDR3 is TGCAGCGTTGACTTGCGGGGGTTCGCAGATACGCAGTATTTT. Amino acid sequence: CSVDLRGFADTQYF.

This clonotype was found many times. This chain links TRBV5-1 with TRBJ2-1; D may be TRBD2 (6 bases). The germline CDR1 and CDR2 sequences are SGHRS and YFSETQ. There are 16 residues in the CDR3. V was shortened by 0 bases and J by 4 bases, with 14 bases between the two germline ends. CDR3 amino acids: CASSLGGDVRYNEQFF. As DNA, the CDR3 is TGCGCCAGCAGCTTGGGCGGGGACGTTCGATACAATGAGCAGTTCTTC.